The following is a T cell receptor beta chain sequence with its context. The data were obtained in a study of blood T cell repertoires in COVID-19. On the study more broadly: From the United States, Italy and Spain came samples of acute and convalescent COVID-19.

Measured with immunoSEQ multiplex PCR; TCRdb has only the in-frame clones, and not every one. The data contain about 380,000 clones, 85% of them singletons. The CDR3 totals 15 residues. Trimming took off 7 bases at V and 4 bases at J, with 20 bases between the two ends. Per the germline V gene, CDR1 is MNHEY and CDR2 is SMNVEV (reference sequence). This TCR came from a woman between 18 and 29 years old with acute or convalescent COVID-19. This chain uses TRBV27 with TRBJ2-7, with TRBD2 as a possible D gene (5 bases). The material sequenced was peripheral blood. The CDR3 nucleotides are TGTGCCAGCACCTCCCCCGGGGTGGTCTCTTACGAGCAGTACTTC. Protein: CASTSPGVVSYEQYF.